Below, 8 T cell receptor beta chains from the same sample are listed, as sequenced in a study of vaccination effects on CD4 cells after COVID-19 (dated by TCRdb to 2021 to 2024). The library was built by means of the immunoSEQ multiplex PCR assay. The source is immuneACCESS, and TCRdb retained only in-frame sequences with V and J called. Part of the clones is not carried over; for the studies checked, unresolved V genes explain less than half of this, and the remainder is unexplained. The sample records 50,000 to 65,000 clones, roughly 79% of which are singletons. The ten largest clones represent approximately 6% of the sample. Their antigen targets remain unknown. In the ViraFEST assay, PBMC were stimulated with viral peptide pools, and antigen-specific CD4+ T cell clonotypes were then identified by expansion using TCR sequencing. After around 11 days of culture, CD4+ T cells were isolated with the EasySep CD4+ T cell isolation kit. Healthy vaccine recipients had no prior SARS-CoV-2 infection, confirmed by negative nucleocapsid antibodies before and after vaccination.

The material sequenced was CD4+ T cells from PBMCs cultured with HCoV-OC43 spike peptides, taken before COVID-19 vaccination. The intended sense of this specimen's cell subset or site label: HCoV-OC43 spike overlapping peptide pool stimulation. These receptors came from a human donor who received a COVID-19 vaccine.

This chain connects TRBV6-1 to TRBJ1-6; 8 bases fit TRBD1. J lost 8 bases, V lost 2 bases, and 2 bases had no gene match. CDR3 length: 14 residues. CDR1 and CDR2 (germline): MNHNS, SASEGT. The CDR3 spells CASSERGQDSPLHF. The CDR3 DNA is TGTGCCAGCAGTGAAAGGGGACAGGATTCACCCCTCCACTTT.

The genes are TRBV12-3 or TRBV12-4 and TRBJ1-1; the D gene is possibly TRBD1 (5 bases). The V gene lost 3 bases and the J gene lost 7 bases, with 12 bases spanning the gap. The CDR3 extends over 13 amino acids. In nucleotides, the CDR3 is TGTGCCAGCAGTTTTGCAGGGTGGAGTGAAGCTTTCTTT. Translated, it gives CASSFAGWSEAFF.

This chain links TRBV19 with TRBJ1-1; D uncertain. CDR3 size: 15 residues. V gave up 0 bases and J gave up 1 base, with 9 bases separating them. Germline values: CDR1 LNHDA, CDR2 SQIVND (reference sequence). The CDR3 sequence: CASSIERAGNTEAFF. The DNA for the CDR3 is TGTGCCAGTAGTATAGAGAGGGCTGGGAACACTGAAGCTTTCTTT. The full variable domain, rest sourced from reference TRBV19 and TRBJ1-1, is DGGITQSPKYLFRKEGQNVTLSCEQNLNHDAMYWYRQDPGQGLRLIYYSQIVNDFQKGDIAEGYSVSREKKESFPLTVTSAQKNPTAFYLCASSIERAGNTEAFFGQGTRLTVV.

V gene TRBV5-1 combines with J gene TRBJ2-1; 10 bases map to TRBD2. The trim removed 7 bases at V and 6 bases at J, leaving 10 bases unmatched. The CDR3 length is 15 residues. The V gene's germline CDR1 is SGHRS and CDR2 YFSETQ. DNA for the CDR3: TGCGCCAGCGCCGAGAGCAGCGGGGGGGTCAATGAGCAGTTCTTC. Protein product: CASAESSGGVNEQFF. Full variable domain (missing parts from reference TRBV5-1 and TRBJ2-1): KAGVTQTPRYLIKTRGQQVTLSCSPISGHRSVSWYQQTPGQGLQFLFEYFSETQRNKGNFPGRFSGRQFSNSRSEMNVSTLELGDSALYLCASAESSGGVNEQFFGPGTRLTVL.

The CDR3: CASSSTGLPYNSPLHF. The DNA for the CDR3 is TGTGCCAGCAGTTCCACCGGACTTCCTTATAATTCACCCCTCCACTTT. V gene TRBV6-6 combines with J gene TRBJ1-6; no definite D call. This CDR3 is 16 amino acids long. Germline V CDR1 and CDR2: MNHNY, SVGAGI (reference sequence). V was trimmed by 4 bases and J by 4 bases, leaving 14 bases between them.

The chain carries TRBV6-1 and TRBJ1-1; 9 nucleotides align to TRBD1. Germline V gene data show CDR1 as MNHNS and CDR2 as SASEGT. V lost 1 base and J lost 4; bases outside the gene matches: 1. This CDR3 spans 14 amino acids. This chain's CDR3 is CASSEGDRATEAFF. CDR3 nucleotides: TGTGCCAGCAGTGAAGGGGACAGGGCCACTGAAGCTTTCTTT.

J is TRBJ1-1 and V is TRBV6-1; 10 bases agree with TRBD1. This CDR3 contains 16 residues. J lost 11 bases, V lost 1 base, and 13 bases had no gene match. Germline loops: CDR1 MNHNS, CDR2 SASEGT. The CDR3 nucleotides read TGTGCCAGCAGTGAAGGTTTCTGGGGACAGGGGACAAGGGCTTTCTTT. It encodes CASSEGFWGQGTRAFF.

This clone was seen only once. CDR3 bases: TGTGCCAGCAGCCCCGGGACAGTACAAAACTATGGCTACACCTTC. This codes for CASSPGTVQNYGYTF. V is TRBV7-2 and J is TRBJ1-2; 7 nucleotides agree with TRBD1. The length of the CDR3 is 15 residues. Trimming took 5 bases from V and 2 from J; bases not matched to a gene: 8. The germline CDR1 and CDR2 sequences are SGHTA and FQGNSA.